The 2 T cell receptor beta chains reported below all come from one sample, sequenced in a study of T cell changes during pregnancy in multiple sclerosis. Only in-frame clones appear in the TCRdb table, and some are missing; sequencing was by immunoSEQ multiplex PCR. The data show some 81,000 clones, 89% seen once. The sequencing used peripheral blood, collected before pregnancy. Receptor source: a female donor with multiple sclerosis, enrolled in a pregnancy study.

The chain uses TRBV7-3 and TRBJ1-2; D remains unclear. This CDR3 has 14 residues. Germline V lookup: CDR1 SGHTA, CDR2 FQGTGA. Trimming took off 2 bases at V and 5 bases at J, with 12 bases between the two ends. Written as DNA, the CDR3 is TGTGCCAGCAGCTTACCAGGATTTGGATATGGCTACACCTTC. Amino acids: CASSLPGFGYGYTF.

The rearrangement uses TRBV23-1 and TRBJ1-5, with TRBD1 identical over 7 bases. TRBV23-1 is annotated as an ORF whose role is uncertain. J lost 0 bases, V lost 6 bases, and 8 bases had no gene match. The CDR3 has 16 amino acids. The CDR3 loop reads CASSPTGTDSNQPQHF. The CDR3, as DNA: TGCGCCAGCAGCCCGACCGGGACAGATAGCAATCAGCCCCAGCATTTT.